The following is a T cell receptor (beta chain) sequence with its context. These data originate in a study of blood T cell repertoires in COVID-19. Study-level background: COVID-19 samples, acute and convalescent, were from the United States, Italy and Spain. T cells, B-cell-depleted T cells, or PBMCs supplied cDNA or gDNA.

How the authors handled the data: Reference gene primer amplification gave nucleated cell count estimates. Profiled with immunoSEQ multiplex PCR; TCRdb holds only in-frame clones, not every one. V and J calls and clone size are as listed in that table; D and trimming were resolved from the DNA. The sample yields fewer than 200,000 clones, roughly 82% seen once. Patients at the Seattle site were enrolled during active infection and followed longitudinally. The CDR3 sequence is 13 residues long. The V gene's germline CDR1 is SGDLS and CDR2 YYNGEE. V lost 5 bases to trimming and J lost 4 bases, with 10 bases between them.

V is TRBV9 and J is TRBJ2-1; possible D gene TRBD2, 6 bases. This receptor was obtained from a woman aged 55-75 years with COVID-19, enrolled during active disease. Source material: peripheral blood. Written as DNA, the CDR3 is TGTGCCAGCAGTGGGGACTCTTACAATGAGCAGTTCTTC. Translating gives CASSGDSYNEQFF. The complete variable domain, with remaining parts taken from reference TRBV9 and TRBJ2-1, reads DSGVTQTPKHLITATGQRVTLRCSPRSGDLSVYWYQQSLDQGLQFLIQYYNGEERAKGNILERFSAQQFPDLHSELNLSSLELGDSALYFCASSGDSYNEQFFGPGTRLTVL.